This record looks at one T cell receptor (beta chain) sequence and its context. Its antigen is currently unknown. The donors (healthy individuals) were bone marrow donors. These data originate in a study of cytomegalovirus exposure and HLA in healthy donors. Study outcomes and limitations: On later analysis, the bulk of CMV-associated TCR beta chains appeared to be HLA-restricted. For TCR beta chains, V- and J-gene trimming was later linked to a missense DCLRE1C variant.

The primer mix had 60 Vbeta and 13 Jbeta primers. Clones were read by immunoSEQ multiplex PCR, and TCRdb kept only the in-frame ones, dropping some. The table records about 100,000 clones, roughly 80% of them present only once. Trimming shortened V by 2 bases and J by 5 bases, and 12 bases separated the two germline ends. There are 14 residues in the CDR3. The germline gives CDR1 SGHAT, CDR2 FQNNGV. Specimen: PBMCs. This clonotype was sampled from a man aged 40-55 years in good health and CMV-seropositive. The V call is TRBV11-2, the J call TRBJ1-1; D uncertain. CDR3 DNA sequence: TGTGCCAGCAGCTTAAATCCCTACGAGACTGAAGCTTTCTTT. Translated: CASSLNPYETEAFF.